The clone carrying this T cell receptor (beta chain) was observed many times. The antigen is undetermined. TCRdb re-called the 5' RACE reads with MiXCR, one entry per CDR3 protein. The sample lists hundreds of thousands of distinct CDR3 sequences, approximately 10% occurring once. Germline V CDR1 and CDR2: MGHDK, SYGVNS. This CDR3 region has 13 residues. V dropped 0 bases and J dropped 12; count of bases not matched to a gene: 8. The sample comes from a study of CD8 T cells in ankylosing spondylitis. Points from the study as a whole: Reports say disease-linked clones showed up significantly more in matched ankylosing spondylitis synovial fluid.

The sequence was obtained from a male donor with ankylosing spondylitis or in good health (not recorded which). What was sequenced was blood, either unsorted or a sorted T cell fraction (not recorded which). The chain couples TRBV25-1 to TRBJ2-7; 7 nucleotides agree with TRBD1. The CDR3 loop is CASSEYGGQRLYF. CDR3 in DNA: TGTGCCAGCAGTGAATATGGGGGACAGAGGCTGTACTTC.